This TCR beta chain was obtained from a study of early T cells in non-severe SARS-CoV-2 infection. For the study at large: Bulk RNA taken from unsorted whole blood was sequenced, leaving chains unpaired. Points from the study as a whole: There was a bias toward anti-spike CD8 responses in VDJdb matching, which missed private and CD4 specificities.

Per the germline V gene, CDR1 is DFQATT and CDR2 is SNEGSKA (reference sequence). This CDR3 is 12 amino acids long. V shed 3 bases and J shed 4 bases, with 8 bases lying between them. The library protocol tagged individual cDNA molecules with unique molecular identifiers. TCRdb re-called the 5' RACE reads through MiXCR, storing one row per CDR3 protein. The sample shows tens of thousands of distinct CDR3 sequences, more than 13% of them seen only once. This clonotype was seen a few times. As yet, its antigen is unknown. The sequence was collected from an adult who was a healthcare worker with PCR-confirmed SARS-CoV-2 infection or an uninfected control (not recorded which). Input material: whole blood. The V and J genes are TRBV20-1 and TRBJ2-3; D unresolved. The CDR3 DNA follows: TGCAGTGCTAGTGGTCAGGCAGATACGCAGTATTTT. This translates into CSASGQADTQYF.